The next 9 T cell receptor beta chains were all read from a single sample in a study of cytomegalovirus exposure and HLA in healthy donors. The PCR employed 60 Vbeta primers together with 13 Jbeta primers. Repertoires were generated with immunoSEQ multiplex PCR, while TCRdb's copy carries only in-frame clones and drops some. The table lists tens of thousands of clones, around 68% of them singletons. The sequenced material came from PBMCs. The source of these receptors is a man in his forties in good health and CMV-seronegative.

CDR3 sequence (DNA): TGTGCCATCAGCCGACTTTTCGACGGGTACGAGCAGTACTTC. Protein product: CAISRLFDGYEQYF. The chain employs TRBV10-3 and TRBJ2-7; D is uncertain. The length of the CDR3 is 14 residues. The germline V gene has CDR1 ENHRY and CDR2 SYGVKD. V shed 6 bases and J shed 4 bases, with 16 bases lying between them.

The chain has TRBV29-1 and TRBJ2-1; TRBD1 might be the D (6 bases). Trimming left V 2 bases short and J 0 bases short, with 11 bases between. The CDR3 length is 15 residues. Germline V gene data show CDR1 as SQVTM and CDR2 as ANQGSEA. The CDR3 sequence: CSVERDRSSYNEQFF. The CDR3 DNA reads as TGCAGCGTTGAACGCGACAGGAGCTCCTACAATGAGCAGTTCTTC.

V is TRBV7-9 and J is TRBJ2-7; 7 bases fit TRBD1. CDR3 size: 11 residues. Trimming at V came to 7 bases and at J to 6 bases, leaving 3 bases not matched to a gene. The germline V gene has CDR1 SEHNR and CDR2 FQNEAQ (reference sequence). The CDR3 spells CASNTGAEQYF. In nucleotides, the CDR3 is TGTGCCAGCAATACAGGGGCCGAGCAGTACTTC.

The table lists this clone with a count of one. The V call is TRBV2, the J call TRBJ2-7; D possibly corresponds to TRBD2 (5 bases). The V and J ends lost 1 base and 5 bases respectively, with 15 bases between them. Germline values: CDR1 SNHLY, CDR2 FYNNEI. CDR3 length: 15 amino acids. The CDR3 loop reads CASSEGNRPGDEQYF. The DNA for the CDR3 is TGTGCCAGCAGTGAAGGGAATAGGCCCGGGGACGAGCAGTACTTC. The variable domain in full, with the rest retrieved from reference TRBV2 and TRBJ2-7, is EPEVTQTPSHQVTQMGQEVILRCVPISNHLYFYWYRQILGQKVEFLVSFYNNEISEKSEIFDDQFSVERPDGSNFTLKIRSTKLEDSAMYFCASSEGNRPGDEQYFGPGTRLTVT.

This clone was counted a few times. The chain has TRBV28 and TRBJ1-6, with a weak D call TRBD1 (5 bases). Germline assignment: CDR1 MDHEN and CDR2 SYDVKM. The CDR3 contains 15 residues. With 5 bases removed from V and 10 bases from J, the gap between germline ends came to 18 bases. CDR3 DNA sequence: TGTGCCAGCAGTCCCATTGGAGGGGCATGGTCACCCCTCCACTTT. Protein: CASSPIGGAWSPLHF.

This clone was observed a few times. DNA for the CDR3: TGTGCCACCACGGACAGGGAGAGGTCCTACGAGCAGTACTTC. Encoded protein: CATTDRERSYEQYF. This chain connects TRBV15 to TRBJ2-7, with 8 bases aligning to TRBD1. The trim removed 7 bases at V and 1 base at J, leaving 6 bases unmatched. The CDR3 consists of 14 residues. Germline V gene lookup returns CDR1 LNHNV and CDR2 YYDKDF (reference sequence).

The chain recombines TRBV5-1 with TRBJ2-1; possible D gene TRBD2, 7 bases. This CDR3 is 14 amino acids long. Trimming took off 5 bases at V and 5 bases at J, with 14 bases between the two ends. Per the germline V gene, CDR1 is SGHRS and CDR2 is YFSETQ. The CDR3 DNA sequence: TGCGCCAGCAGTACGGGGGGCTTTAACAATGAGCAGTTCTTC. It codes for CASSTGGFNNEQFF.

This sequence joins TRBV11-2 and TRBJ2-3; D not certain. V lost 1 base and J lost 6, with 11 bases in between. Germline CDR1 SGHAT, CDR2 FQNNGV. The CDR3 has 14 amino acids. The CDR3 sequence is CASSLGSSFDTQYF. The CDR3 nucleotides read TGTGCCAGCAGCTTAGGGAGTAGCTTTGATACGCAGTATTTT.

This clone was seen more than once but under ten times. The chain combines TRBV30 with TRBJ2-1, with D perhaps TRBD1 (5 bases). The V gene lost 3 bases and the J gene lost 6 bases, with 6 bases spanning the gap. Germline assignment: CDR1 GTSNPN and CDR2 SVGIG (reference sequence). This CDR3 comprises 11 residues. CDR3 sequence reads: CAWRQGNEQFF. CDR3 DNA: TGTGCCTGGAGGCAGGGCAATGAGCAGTTCTTC.